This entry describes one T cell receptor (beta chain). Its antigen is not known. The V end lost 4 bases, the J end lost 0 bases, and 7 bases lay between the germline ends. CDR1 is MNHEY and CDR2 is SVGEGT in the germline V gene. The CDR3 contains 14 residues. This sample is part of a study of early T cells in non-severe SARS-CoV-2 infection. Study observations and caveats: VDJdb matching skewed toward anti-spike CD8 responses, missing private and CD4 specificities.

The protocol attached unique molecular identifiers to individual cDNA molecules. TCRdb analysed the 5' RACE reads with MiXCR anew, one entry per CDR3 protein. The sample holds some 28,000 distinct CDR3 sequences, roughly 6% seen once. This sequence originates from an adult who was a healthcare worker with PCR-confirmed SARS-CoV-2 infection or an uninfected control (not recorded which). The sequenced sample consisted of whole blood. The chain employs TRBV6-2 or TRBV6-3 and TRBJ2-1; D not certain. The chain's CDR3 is CASSSLSSYNEQFF. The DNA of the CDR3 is TGTGCCAGCAGTTCGCTGAGCTCCTACAATGAGCAGTTCTTC.